This paragraph covers one TCR beta chain sequence. Authors' data handling: Amplified reference gene primers provided the basis for estimating nucleated cell counts. TCRdb's copy holds only in-frame clones and misses some; the assay was immunoSEQ multiplex PCR. The DNA gave D and trimming, while V, J and clone size come from that table. Among more than 150,000 clones listed, over 80% were seen once. The J segment lost 9 bases and the V segment lost 4 bases, leaving 13 bases of the junction unmatched. This CDR3 is 17 amino acids long. Germline V gene data show CDR1 as MNHNS and CDR2 as SASEGT. The data were taken from a study of blood T cell repertoires in COVID-19. Across 24 US areas, participants ranged in age from about 18 to 100 years.

The receptor comes from a woman aged 60-75 years who had recovered from COVID-19. The source material was PBMCs or T cells enriched from blood (not recorded which). The rearrangement links TRBV6-1 to TRBJ1-5; 12 bases align to TRBD1. CDR3 loop: CASSGRGTGGPSGPQHF. The DNA of the CDR3 is TGTGCCAGCAGTGGGCGTGGGACAGGGGGCCCTTCGGGGCCCCAGCATTTT.